This T cell receptor beta chain is from a study of shared clonotypes between healthy human individuals. Study observations and caveats: Shared clonotypes: roughly 5% naive CD4, about 3.3% naive CD8, about 2.2% memory CD4, around 0.4% memory CD8.

Method: immunoSEQ multiplex PCR; TCRdb's copy keeps in-frame clones and lacks some. This sample has fewer than 850,000 clones, with roughly 96% found just once. With respect to this clone: Its target is unknown.

The V gene lost 11 bases and the J gene lost 5 bases, with 24 bases spanning the gap. Germline V lookup: CDR1 LNHDA, CDR2 SQIVND (reference sequence). This CDR3 has 15 residues. CD45RO-negative, CCR7-positively selected cells formed the naive CD8 fraction, excluding terminally differentiated effector memory CD45RA+ cells. This TCR was sampled from a man younger than 40 in good health. V gene TRBV19 combines with J gene TRBJ1-2; D ambiguous. The specimen was naive CD8+ T cells sorted from blood. Written as DNA, the CDR3 is TGTGCCTCCTGGCCAGGAGGATTGGTAGGGTATGGCTACACCTTC. As protein: CASWPGGLVGYGYTF.